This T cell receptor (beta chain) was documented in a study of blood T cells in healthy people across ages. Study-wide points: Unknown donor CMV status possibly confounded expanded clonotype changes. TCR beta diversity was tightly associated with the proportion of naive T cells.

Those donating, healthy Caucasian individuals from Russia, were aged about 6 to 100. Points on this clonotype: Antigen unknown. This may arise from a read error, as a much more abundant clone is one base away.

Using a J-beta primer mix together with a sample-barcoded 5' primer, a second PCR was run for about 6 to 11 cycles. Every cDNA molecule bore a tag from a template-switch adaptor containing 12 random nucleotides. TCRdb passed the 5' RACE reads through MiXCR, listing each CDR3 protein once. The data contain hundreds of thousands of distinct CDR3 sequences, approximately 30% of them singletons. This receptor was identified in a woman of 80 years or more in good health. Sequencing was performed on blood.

DNA for the CDR3: TGTGCCAGCAGTTCTTTAATGGACAGGAACAATGAGCGGTTCTTC. It is translated as CASSSLMDRNNERFF. The gene calls are TRBV12-3 or TRBV12-4 and TRBJ2-1, with TRBD1 matching over 7 bases. CDR3 length equals 15 residues.